These 18 T cell receptor beta chains share one sample of origin, sequenced in a study of cytomegalovirus exposure and HLA in healthy donors. Generated by immunoSEQ multiplex PCR, the TCRdb table keeps only in-frame clones and is missing some. The sample yields 140,000 to 150,000 clones, around 90% seen once. The source material was PBMCs. The receptor set was obtained from a young man in good health and CMV-seropositive.

The rearrangement links TRBV18 to TRBJ1-2; 8 nucleotides align to TRBD1. After removal of 4 bases from V and 6 bases from J, the junction contained 1 base not matched to a gene. Germline-derived CDR1 and CDR2 are KGHSH and LQKENI. The CDR3 contains 12 residues. CDR3 sequence reads: CASSQGQDGYTF. DNA of the CDR3: TGTGCCAGCTCACAGGGACAGGATGGCTACACCTTC. Together with reference TRBV18 and TRBJ1-2, the CDR3 gives the full variable domain: NAGVMQNPRHLVRRRGQEARLRCSPMKGHSHVYWYRQLPEEGLKFMVYLQKENIIDESGMPKERFSAEFPKEGPSILRIQQVVRGDSAAYFCASSQGQDGYTFGSGTRLTVV.

The chain has TRBV5-6 and TRBJ2-7; 8 bases match TRBD1. J was trimmed by 5 bases and V by 0 bases; bases with no gene match: 4. The germline CDR1 and CDR2 sequences are SGHDT and YYEEEE. CDR3 length: 14 residues. The CDR3 loop reads CASSLVDRDDEQYF. CDR3 DNA: TGTGCCAGCAGCTTGGTGGACAGGGACGACGAGCAGTACTTC.

The chain has TRBV6-6 and TRBJ2-7, with 8 nucleotides matching TRBD2. The germline CDR1 and CDR2 sequences are MNHNY and SVGAGI (reference sequence). The CDR3 length is 14 residues. Trimming took 5 bases from V and 0 from J; bases not matched to a gene: 3. The chain's CDR3 is CASSVSGTSYEQYF. As DNA, the CDR3 is TGTGCCAGCAGTGTTAGCGGGACCTCCTACGAGCAGTACTTC.

Regarding this clone: The sample has other DNA sequences that encode this CDR3 too. This chain joins TRBV4-1 and TRBJ1-4, with D maybe TRBD1 (6 bases). Germline V CDR1 and CDR2: MGHRA, YSYEKL. This CDR3 region has 15 residues. Trimming shortened V by 2 bases and J by 3 bases, and 10 bases separated the two germline ends. In DNA, the CDR3 is TGCGCCAGCAGCCAACAGGGGTTATCTAATGAAAAACTGTTTTTT. It specifies CASSQQGLSNEKLFF.

The J gene is TRBJ2-1, the V gene TRBV5-1; 7 bases map to TRBD2. The junction had 6 bases not matched to a gene; V was cut back by 3 bases and J by 3 bases. CDR3 length: 15 amino acids. Germline V gives CDR1 SGHRS, CDR2 YFSETQ. The CDR3 loop reads CASSSFGGDYNEQFF. In nucleotides, the CDR3 is TGCGCCAGCAGCTCCTTTGGGGGGGACTACAATGAGCAGTTCTTC.

The genes are TRBV18 and TRBJ1-1; D remains ambiguous. V lost 6 bases to trimming and J lost 4 bases, with 12 bases between them. The CDR3 extends over 13 amino acids. Germline assignment: CDR1 KGHSH and CDR2 LQKENI. As DNA, the CDR3 is TGTGCCAGCTCCCCGGGGTTGACCACTGAAGCTTTCTTT. Residues: CASSPGLTTEAFF.

This chain links TRBV4-1 with TRBJ2-2; TRBD2 matches 11 bases. The length of the CDR3 is 16 residues. Germline CDR1 is MGHRA and CDR2 is YSYEKL. The junction had 4 bases not matched to a gene; V was cut back by 1 base and J by 6 bases. The CDR3 DNA is TGCGCCAGCAGCCAAGTTAGCGGGGGGGCCTCCGGGGAGCTGTTTTTT. It encodes CASSQVSGGASGELFF.

The rearrangement uses TRBV30 and TRBJ2-1; 13 nucleotides agree with TRBD2. CDR3 length equals 14 residues. Germline V gene sequence: CDR1 GTSNPN, CDR2 SVGIG (reference sequence). The ends lost 5 bases at V and 10 bases at J; junction bases unmatched: 8. CDR3 DNA sequence: TGTGCCTGGCAGACTAGCGGGGGGCTAGGGGAGCAGTTCTTC. This gives the protein CAWQTSGGLGEQFF.

The V gene is TRBV4-1, the J gene TRBJ1-2; perhaps TRBD1 as D (5 bases). The CDR3 length is 16 residues. Germline V CDR1 and CDR2: MGHRA, YSYEKL. The V gene lost 4 bases and the J gene lost 0 bases, with 15 bases spanning the gap. CDR3 bases: TGCGCCAGCAGCCGATCCGGGACTGAAGCTAACTATGGCTACACCTTC. Translation gives CASSRSGTEANYGYTF.

The genes are TRBV2 and TRBJ1-4; no reliable D call. CDR1 is SNHLY and CDR2 is FYNNEI in the germline V gene. V was trimmed by 6 bases and J by 5 bases, leaving 10 bases between them. The CDR3 covers 13 residues. The CDR3 loop is CASRGQLNEKLFF. As DNA, the CDR3 is TGTGCCAGCAGGGGCCAGCTGAATGAAAAACTGTTTTTT.

The rearrangement links TRBV5-1 to TRBJ1-5; no clear D. The CDR3 runs to 13 residues. Germline-derived CDR1 and CDR2 are SGHRS and YFSETQ. Trimming took 0 bases from V and 7 from J, leaving 8 bases between them. The CDR3: CASSLDLEQPQHF. CDR3 DNA: TGCGCCAGCAGCTTGGATCTGGAGCAGCCCCAGCATTTT. The full variable domain, in which reference TRBV5-1 and TRBJ1-5 provide the parts outside the CDR3, is KAGVTQTPRYLIKTRGQQVTLSCSPISGHRSVSWYQQTPGQGLQFLFEYFSETQRNKGNFPGRFSGRQFSNSRSEMNVSTLELGDSALYLCASSLDLEQPQHFGDGTRLSIL.

This rearrangement joins TRBV28 to TRBJ2-7; 9 nucleotides align to TRBD1. This CDR3 is 14 amino acids long. V shed 6 bases, J shed 2 bases, and the junction held 5 bases outside the gene matches. In germline, CDR1 is MDHEN, CDR2 SYDVKM. CDR3 residues: CASRNRGQPYEQYF. DNA for the CDR3: TGTGCCAGCAGGAACAGGGGGCAACCCTACGAGCAGTACTTC.

V and J are TRBV5-4 and TRBJ1-3, with D possibly TRBD1 on 5 matching bases. Germline V gene sequence: CDR1 SGHNT, CDR2 YYREEE (reference sequence). V lost 1 base and J lost 2, with 16 bases in between. This CDR3 comprises 17 residues. The CDR3 DNA follows: TGTGCCAGCAGCTTGATTGGGGCAGGCGATCCTGGAAACACCATATATTTT. This encodes CASSLIGAGDPGNTIYF.

V gene TRBV7-9 combines with J gene TRBJ2-1; D gene uncertain. Per the germline V gene, CDR1 is SEHNR and CDR2 is FQNEAQ (reference sequence). The ends were cut back, 0 bases at V and 4 bases at J, with 10 bases in the middle. The CDR3 covers 15 residues. CDR3: CASSLASRGYNEQFF. The DNA for the CDR3 is TGTGCCAGCAGCTTAGCTAGCCGTGGTTACAATGAGCAGTTCTTC.

This clone was seen only a few times. The chain joins TRBV29-1 to TRBJ1-3, with D unresolved. The CDR3 spans 11 residues. Trimming removed 5 bases from V and 4 bases from J, with 6 bases in between. The germline gives CDR1 SQVTM, CDR2 ANQGSEA. The CDR3 sequence is CSVREGNTIYF. The CDR3, as DNA: TGCAGCGTTCGGGAGGGAAACACCATATATTTT. The full variable domain, completed using reference TRBV29-1 and TRBJ1-3, is SAVISQKPSRDICQRGTSLTIQCQVDSQVTMMFWYRQQPGQSLTLIATANQGSEATYESGFVIDKFPISRPNLTFSTLTVSNMSPEDSSIYLCSVREGNTIYFGEGSWLTVV.

The chain has TRBV6-1 and TRBJ1-3; D gene ambiguous. Germline-derived CDR1 and CDR2 are MNHNS and SASEGT. The CDR3 extends over 13 amino acids. The V and J ends lost 7 bases and 0 bases respectively, with 7 bases between them. Here the CDR3 DNA reads TGTGCCAGCACGAGAAGCTCTGGAAACACCATATATTTT. The encoded protein is CASTRSSGNTIYF.

The V gene is TRBV29-1, the J gene TRBJ2-1, with 10 bases that match TRBD1. Germline V gene sequence: CDR1 SQVTM, CDR2 ANQGSEA. V dropped 4 bases and J dropped 4; count of bases not matched to a gene: 7. The CDR3 covers 15 residues. The CDR3 coding sequence is TGCAGCGTTGTCAGACAGGACAGGGGGTACAATGAGCAGTTCTTC. Protein product: CSVVRQDRGYNEQFF.

The chain combines TRBV6-1 with TRBJ1-3; D uncertain. This CDR3 is 14 amino acids long. CDR1 MNHNS and CDR2 SASEGT come from the germline V gene. Trimming took 3 bases from V and 2 from J, leaving 8 bases between them. The CDR3 nucleotides are TGTGCCAGCAGTGACGGCGGAACTGGAAACACCATATATTTT. As protein: CASSDGGTGNTIYF.